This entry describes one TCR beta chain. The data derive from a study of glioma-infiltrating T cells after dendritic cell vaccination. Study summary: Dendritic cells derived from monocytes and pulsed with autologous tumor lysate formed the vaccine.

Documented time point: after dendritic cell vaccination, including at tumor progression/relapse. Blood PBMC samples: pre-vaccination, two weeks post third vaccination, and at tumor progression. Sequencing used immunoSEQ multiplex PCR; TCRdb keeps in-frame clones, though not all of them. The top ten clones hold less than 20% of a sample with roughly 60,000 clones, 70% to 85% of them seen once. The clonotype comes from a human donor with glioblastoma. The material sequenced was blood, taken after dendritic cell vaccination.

In DNA form, the CDR3 reads TGTGCCAGCAGCCCCAGGGCGGGGCCTGGGACTGAAGCTTTCTTT. Translation: CASSPRAGPGTEAFF. The chain joins TRBV5-4 to TRBJ1-1; D possibly corresponds to TRBD1 (5 bases). Trimming removed 4 bases at V and 5 bases at J, with 18 bases between. This CDR3 comprises 15 residues. Germline V lookup: CDR1 SGHNT, CDR2 YYREEE (reference sequence). Supplemented by reference TRBV5-4 and TRBJ1-1, the full variable domain reads ETGVTQSPTHLIKTRGQQVTLRCSSQSGHNTVSWYQQALGQGPQFIFQYYREEENGRGNFPPRFSGLQFPNYSSELNVNALELDDSALYLCASSPRAGPGTEAFFGQGTRLTVV.